This TCR beta chain was found in a study of blood T cell repertoires in COVID-19. Study details: The United States, Italy and Spain provided the acute and convalescent COVID-19 samples. PBMCs, B-cell-depleted T cells, or T cells were the source of the cDNA or gDNA that made up the material.

Source study methods: Amplification from reference gene primers served as the basis for estimated nucleated cell counts. Some clones are missing from TCRdb's copy, which holds only in-frame ones; the method was immunoSEQ multiplex PCR. V, J and clone size are those of that table, while D and trimming were read from the DNA. The sample consists of about 74,000 clones, more than 75% of them appearing once. This CDR3 is 11 amino acids long. Germline lookup yields CDR1 ENHRY and CDR2 SYGVKD. Trimming removed 10 bases at V and 8 bases at J, with 14 bases between. The receptor's source is a human donor in a cohort sampled during active COVID-19. Source material: peripheral blood. The chain is built from TRBV10-3 and TRBJ1-1, with D perhaps TRBD1 (5 bases). The CDR3 protein is CATAGGREAFF. For the CDR3, the DNA is TGTGCCACCGCGGGGGGAAGGGAAGCTTTCTTT.